A selection of T cell receptor beta chains follows, all from one sample in a study of blood T cells in healthy people across ages. In TCRdb, the 5' RACE reads were re-called with MiXCR into one record per CDR3 protein. The sample gives 1.5 million to 2 million distinct CDR3 sequences, 49% of which show up once; around 2.1% is in the top ten. The sample taken for sequencing was blood. These receptors came from a woman aged 35 to 49 in good health. CDR3s include the opening cysteine and the closing phenylalanine or tryptophan.

v_call: TRBV18
j_call: TRBJ2-7
cdr3_aa: CASSPGIRDSTYEQYF

v_call: TRBV20-1
j_call: TRBJ2-3
cdr3_aa: CSARGITTDTQYF

v_call: TRBV28
j_call: TRBJ2-5
cdr3_aa: CASSWGGQVGETQYF

v_call: TRBV27
j_call: TRBJ1-1
cdr3_aa: CASSLNLDRSNTEAFF

v_call: TRBV4-2
j_call: TRBJ2-7
cdr3_aa: CASSQSFPGPSSYEQYF

v_call: TRBV5-1
j_call: TRBJ2-7
cdr3_aa: CASRDEDMGGAYEQYF

v_call: TRBV9
j_call: TRBJ1-2
cdr3_aa: CASSPQTGGSDGYTF

v_call: TRBV24-1
j_call: TRBJ2-6
cdr3_aa: CATSDGQGASGANVLTF

v_call: TRBV10-3
j_call: TRBJ1-4
cdr3_aa: CAISSQGALEEKLFF

v_call: TRBV27
j_call: TRBJ2-7
cdr3_aa: CASSTTGFSDEQYF

v_call: TRBV24-1
j_call: TRBJ1-2
cdr3_aa: CATSDGTANHGYTF

v_call: TRBV7-3
j_call: TRBJ1-2
cdr3_aa: CASSSTDRGHGYTF

v_call: TRBV6-6
j_call: TRBJ2-7
cdr3_aa: CASKHAQGYEQYF

v_call: TRBV19
j_call: TRBJ2-3
cdr3_aa: CASSATGDRTDTQYF

v_call: TRBV7-9
j_call: TRBJ2-3
cdr3_aa: CASSSPPGHNTDTQYF

v_call: TRBV7-8
j_call: TRBJ2-3
cdr3_aa: CASSFPGTVTDTQYF